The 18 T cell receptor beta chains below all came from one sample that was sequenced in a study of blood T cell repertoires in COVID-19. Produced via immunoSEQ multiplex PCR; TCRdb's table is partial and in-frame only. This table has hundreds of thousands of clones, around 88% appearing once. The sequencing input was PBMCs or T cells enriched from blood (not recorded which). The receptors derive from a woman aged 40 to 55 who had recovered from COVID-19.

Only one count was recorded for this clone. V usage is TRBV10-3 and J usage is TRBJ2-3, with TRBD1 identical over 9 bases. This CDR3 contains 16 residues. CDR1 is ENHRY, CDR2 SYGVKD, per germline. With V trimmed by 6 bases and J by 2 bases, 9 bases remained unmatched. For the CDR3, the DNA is TGTGCCATCAGGGACAGGGGAGCAAGAACCACAGATACGCAGTATTTT. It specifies CAIRDRGARTTDTQYF.

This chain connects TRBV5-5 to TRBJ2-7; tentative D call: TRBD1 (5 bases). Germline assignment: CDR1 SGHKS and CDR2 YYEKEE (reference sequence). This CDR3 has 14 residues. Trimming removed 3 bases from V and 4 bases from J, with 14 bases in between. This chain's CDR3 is CASSSRQSEYEQYF. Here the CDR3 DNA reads TGTGCCAGCAGCTCCCGACAGAGCGAATACGAGCAGTACTTC.

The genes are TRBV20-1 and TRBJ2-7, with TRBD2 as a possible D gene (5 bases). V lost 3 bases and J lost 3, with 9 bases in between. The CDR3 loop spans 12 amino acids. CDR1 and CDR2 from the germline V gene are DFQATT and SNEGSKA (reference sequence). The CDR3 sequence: CSASNGDYEQYF. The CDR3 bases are TGCAGTGCTAGTAACGGGGACTACGAGCAGTACTTC.

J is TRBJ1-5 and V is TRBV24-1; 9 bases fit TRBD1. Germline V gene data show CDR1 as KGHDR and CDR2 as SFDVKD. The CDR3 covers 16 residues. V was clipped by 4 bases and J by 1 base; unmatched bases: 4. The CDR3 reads CATSDAGQGSNQPQHF. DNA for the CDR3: TGTGCCACCAGTGACGCCGGACAGGGGAGCAATCAGCCCCAGCATTTT.

The CDR3 spells CASSLASAVRGQETQYF. The CDR3 nucleotides are TGTGCCAGCAGCTTAGCGAGCGCCGTACGGGGGCAAGAGACCCAGTACTTC. This sequence joins TRBV7-2 and TRBJ2-5, with D possibly TRBD2 on 6 matching bases. The germline CDR1 and CDR2 sequences are SGHTA and FQGNSA. This CDR3 region has 17 residues. The V gene lost 0 bases and the J gene lost 2 bases, with 16 bases spanning the gap.

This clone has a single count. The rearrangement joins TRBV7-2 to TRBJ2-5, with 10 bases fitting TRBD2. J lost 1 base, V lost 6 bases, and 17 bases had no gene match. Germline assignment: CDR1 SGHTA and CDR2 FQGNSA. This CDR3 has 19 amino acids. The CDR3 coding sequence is TGTGCCAGCAGTACTATGAGCGGGAGGGCCGGAGGGGCCCAAGAGACCCAGTACTTC. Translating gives CASSTMSGRAGGAQETQYF.

The CDR3 bases are TGTGCCAGTAGTACCAACAGGGTACCCTACGAGCAGTACTTC. Translating gives CASSTNRVPYEQYF. This sequence joins TRBV19 and TRBJ2-7; possible D gene TRBD1, 6 bases. The CDR3 has 14 amino acids. V dropped 4 bases and J dropped 2 bases, with 12 bases sitting between them. Germline V gives CDR1 LNHDA, CDR2 SQIVND (reference sequence).

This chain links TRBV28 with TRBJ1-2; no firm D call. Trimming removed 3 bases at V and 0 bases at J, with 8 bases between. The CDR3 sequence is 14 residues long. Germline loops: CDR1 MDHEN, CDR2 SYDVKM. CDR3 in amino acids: CASSLALSNYGYTF. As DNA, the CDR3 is TGTGCCAGCAGTTTGGCTCTTTCTAACTATGGCTACACCTTC.

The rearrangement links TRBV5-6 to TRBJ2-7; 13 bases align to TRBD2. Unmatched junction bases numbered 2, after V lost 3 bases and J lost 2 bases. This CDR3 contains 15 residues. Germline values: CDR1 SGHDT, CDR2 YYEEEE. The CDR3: CASSWGTSGTYEQYF. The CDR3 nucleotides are TGTGCCAGCAGCTGGGGGACTAGCGGGACCTACGAGCAGTACTTC.

The DNA for the CDR3 is TGTGCCAGCAGCGTAGCCCCTAGCAGCACAGATACGCAGTATTTT. This translates into CASSVAPSSTDTQYF. V usage is TRBV9 and J usage is TRBJ2-3; D is possibly TRBD2 (5 bases). This CDR3 has 15 amino acids. The V gene lost 0 bases and the J gene lost 0 bases, with 8 bases spanning the gap. Per the germline V gene, CDR1 is SGDLS and CDR2 is YYNGEE.

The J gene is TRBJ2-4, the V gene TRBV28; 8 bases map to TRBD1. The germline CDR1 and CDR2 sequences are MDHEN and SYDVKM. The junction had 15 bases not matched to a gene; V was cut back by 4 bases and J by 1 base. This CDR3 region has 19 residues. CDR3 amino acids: CASSYIIDRRGLAKNIQYF. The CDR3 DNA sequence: TGTGCCAGCAGTTATATTATCGACCGCAGGGGGCTCGCCAAAAACATTCAGTACTTC. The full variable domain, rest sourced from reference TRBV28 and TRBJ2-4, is DVKVTQSSRYLVKRTGEKVFLECVQDMDHENMFWYRQDPGLGLRLIYFSYDVKMKEKGDIPEGYSVSREKKERFSLILESASTNQTSMYLCASSYIIDRRGLAKNIQYFGAGTRLSVL.

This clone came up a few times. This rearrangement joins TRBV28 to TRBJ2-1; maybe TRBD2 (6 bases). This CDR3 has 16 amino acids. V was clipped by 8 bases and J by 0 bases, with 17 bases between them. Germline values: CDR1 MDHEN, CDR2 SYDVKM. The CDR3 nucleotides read TGTGCCAGCGTGGGTACGATGGGAGGCTCCTACAATGAGCAGTTCTTC. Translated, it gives CASVGTMGGSYNEQFF.

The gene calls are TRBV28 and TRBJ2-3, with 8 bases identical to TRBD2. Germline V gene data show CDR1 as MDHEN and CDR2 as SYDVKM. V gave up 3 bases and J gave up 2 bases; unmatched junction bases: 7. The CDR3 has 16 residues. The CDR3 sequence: CASSFPSGQLTDTQYF. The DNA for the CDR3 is TGTGCCAGCAGTTTTCCTAGCGGGCAACTCACAGATACGCAGTATTTT.

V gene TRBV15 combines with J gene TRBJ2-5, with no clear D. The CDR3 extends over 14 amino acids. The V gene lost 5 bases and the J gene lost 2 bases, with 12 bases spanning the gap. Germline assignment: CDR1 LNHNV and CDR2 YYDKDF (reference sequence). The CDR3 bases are TGTGCCACCAGCTCTATGGGCCATCAAGAGACCCAGTACTTC. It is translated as CATSSMGHQETQYF. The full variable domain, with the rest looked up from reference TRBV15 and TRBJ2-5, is DAMVIQNPRYQVTQFGKPVTLSCSQTLNHNVMYWYQQKSSQAPKLLFHYYDKDFNNEADTPDNFQSRRPNTSFCFLDIRSPGLGDTAMYLCATSSMGHQETQYFGPGTRLLVL.

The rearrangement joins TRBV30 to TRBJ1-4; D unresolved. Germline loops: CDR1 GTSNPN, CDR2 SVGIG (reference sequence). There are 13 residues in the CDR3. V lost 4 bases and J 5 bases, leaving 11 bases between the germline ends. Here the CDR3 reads CAWTGKGNEKLFF. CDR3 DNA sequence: TGTGCCTGGACAGGAAAAGGAAATGAAAAACTGTTTTTT.

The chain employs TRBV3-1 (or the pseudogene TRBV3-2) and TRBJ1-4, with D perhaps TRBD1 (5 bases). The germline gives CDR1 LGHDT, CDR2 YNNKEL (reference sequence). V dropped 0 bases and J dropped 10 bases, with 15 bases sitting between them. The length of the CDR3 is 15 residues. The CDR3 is CASSQDGGAPGKLFF. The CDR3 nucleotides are TGTGCCAGCAGCCAAGATGGAGGGGCACCGGGAAAACTGTTTTTT.

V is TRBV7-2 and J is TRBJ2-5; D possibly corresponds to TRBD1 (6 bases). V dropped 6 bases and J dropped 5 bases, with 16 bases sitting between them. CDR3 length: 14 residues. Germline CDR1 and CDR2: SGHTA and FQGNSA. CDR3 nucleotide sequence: TGTGCCAGCAGATATAGGGGGTCGGGGGAGACCCAGTACTTC. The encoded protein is CASRYRGSGETQYF.

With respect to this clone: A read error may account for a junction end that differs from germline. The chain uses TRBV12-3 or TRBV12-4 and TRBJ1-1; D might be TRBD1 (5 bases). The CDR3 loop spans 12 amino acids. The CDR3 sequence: CASSRQNPEAFF. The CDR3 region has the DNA TGTGCCAGCAGCAGACAGAACCCTGAAGCTTTCTTT.